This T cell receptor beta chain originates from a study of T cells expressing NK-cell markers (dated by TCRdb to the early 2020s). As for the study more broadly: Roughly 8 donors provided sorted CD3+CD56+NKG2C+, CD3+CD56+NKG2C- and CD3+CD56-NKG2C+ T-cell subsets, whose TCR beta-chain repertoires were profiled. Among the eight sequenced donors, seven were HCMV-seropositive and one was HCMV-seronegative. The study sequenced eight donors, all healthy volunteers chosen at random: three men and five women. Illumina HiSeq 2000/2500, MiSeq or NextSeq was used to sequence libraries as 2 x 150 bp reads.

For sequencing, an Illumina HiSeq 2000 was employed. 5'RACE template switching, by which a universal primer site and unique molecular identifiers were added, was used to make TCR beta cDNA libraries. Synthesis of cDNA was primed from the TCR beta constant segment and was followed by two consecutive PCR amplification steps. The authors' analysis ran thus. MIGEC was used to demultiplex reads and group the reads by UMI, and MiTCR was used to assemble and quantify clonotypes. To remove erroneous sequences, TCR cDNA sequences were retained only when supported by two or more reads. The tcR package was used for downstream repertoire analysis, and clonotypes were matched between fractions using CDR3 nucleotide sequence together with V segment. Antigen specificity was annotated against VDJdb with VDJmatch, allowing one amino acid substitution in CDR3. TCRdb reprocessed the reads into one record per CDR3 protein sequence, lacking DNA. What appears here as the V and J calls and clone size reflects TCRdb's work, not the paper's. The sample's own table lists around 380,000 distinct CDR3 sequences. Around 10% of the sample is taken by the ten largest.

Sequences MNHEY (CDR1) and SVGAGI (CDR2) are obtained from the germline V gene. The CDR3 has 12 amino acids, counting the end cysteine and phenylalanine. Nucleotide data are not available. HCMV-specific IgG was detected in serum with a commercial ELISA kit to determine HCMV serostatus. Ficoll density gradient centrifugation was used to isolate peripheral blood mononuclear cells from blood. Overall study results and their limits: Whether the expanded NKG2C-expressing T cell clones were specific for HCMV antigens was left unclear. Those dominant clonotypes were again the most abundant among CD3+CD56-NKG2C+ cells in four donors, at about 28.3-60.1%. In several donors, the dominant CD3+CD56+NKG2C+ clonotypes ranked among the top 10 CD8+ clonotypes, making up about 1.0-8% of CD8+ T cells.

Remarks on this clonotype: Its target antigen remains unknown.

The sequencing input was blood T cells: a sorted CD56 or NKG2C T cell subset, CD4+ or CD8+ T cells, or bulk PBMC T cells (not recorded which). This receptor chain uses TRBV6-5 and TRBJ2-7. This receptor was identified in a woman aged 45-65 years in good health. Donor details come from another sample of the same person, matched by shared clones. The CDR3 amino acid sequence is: CASSEDWYEQYF.